The next 31 T cell receptor beta chains were all read from a single sample in a study of cytomegalovirus exposure and HLA in healthy donors. Clones were read by immunoSEQ multiplex PCR, and TCRdb kept only the in-frame ones, dropping some. The sample yields some 250,000 clones, around 90% seen once. The source material was PBMCs. The receptor source for this set is a woman under 30 in good health and CMV-seronegative.

The chain links TRBV6-6 to TRBJ2-7; TRBD2 agrees at 10 bases. This CDR3 spans 15 amino acids. The V and J ends lost 4 bases and 4 bases, in that order; junction bases with no gene match: 7. From germline, CDR1 is MNHNY and CDR2 SVGAGI (reference sequence). In nucleotides, the CDR3 is TGTGCCAGCAGTTTAGGAGCGGGGGGGCCTTACGAGCAGTACTTC. It codes for CASSLGAGGPYEQYF.

This clone has only a few counts. The chain employs TRBV28 and TRBJ2-7; 12 bases are a match to TRBD2. Germline V gene data show CDR1 as MDHEN and CDR2 as SYDVKM. The trim removed 5 bases at V and 3 bases at J, leaving 2 bases unmatched. There are 14 residues in the CDR3. The CDR3 region has the DNA TGTGCCAGCAGTCTAGCGGGGGGGCACTACGAGCAGTACTTC. Its translation: CASSLAGGHYEQYF.

This rearrangement joins TRBV7-9 to TRBJ1-2; TRBD1 might be the D (6 bases). The germline V gene has CDR1 SEHNR and CDR2 FQNEAQ (reference sequence). Trimming left V 1 base short and J 0 bases short, with 9 bases between. The CDR3 is 15 residues long. The CDR3 reads CASSLVQGANYGYTF. CDR3 bases: TGTGCCAGCAGCTTAGTACAGGGAGCTAACTATGGCTACACCTTC.

The chain couples TRBV27 to TRBJ1-2, with a possible D match to TRBD1 (6 bases). Trimming shortened V by 7 bases and J by 9 bases, and 27 bases separated the two germline ends. The CDR3 length is 16 residues. Looked up from germline, CDR1 is MNHEY and CDR2 is SMNVEV (reference sequence). The CDR3 here is CASTPGRGAPPRSYTF. The CDR3 DNA follows: TGTGCCAGCACTCCGGGGCGGGGGGCCCCCCCCCGGAGCTACACCTTC.

V and J are TRBV5-1 and TRBJ2-7, with a possible D match to TRBD1 (6 bases). The CDR3 spans 15 residues. The germline V and J ends were trimmed by 1 base and 3 bases, with 14 bases remaining between them. Germline assignment: CDR1 SGHRS and CDR2 YFSETQ. This CDR3 is CASSLWGEGVYEQYF. The CDR3 DNA reads TGCGCCAGCAGCTTGTGGGGCGAGGGGGTCTACGAGCAGTACTTC.

The chain uses TRBV7-6 and TRBJ1-2; possibly TRBD1 for D (5 bases). V lost 1 base and J lost 6, with 9 bases in between. The CDR3 runs 13 residues. Germline V lookup: CDR1 SGHVS, CDR2 FNYEAQ. In nucleotides, the CDR3 is TGTGCCAGCAGCTTAGGCAGGGAGGATGGCTACACCTTC. The encoded protein is CASSLGREDGYTF.

The V gene is TRBV6-4, the J gene TRBJ2-1; D possibly corresponds to TRBD1 (5 bases). The CDR3 runs 12 residues. The germline CDR1 and CDR2 sequences are MRHNA and SNTAGT. V was pared by 3 bases and J by 11 bases, with 11 bases between. In DNA form, the CDR3 reads TGTGCCAGCAGTGAGGGGCGTAACCAGCAGTTCTTC. This sequence encodes CASSEGRNQQFF.

The rearrangement links TRBV25-1 to TRBJ1-1; D possibly corresponds to TRBD1 (6 bases). Trimming stripped 7 bases from V and 6 bases from J, with 15 bases between. Germline CDR1 and CDR2: MGHDK and SYGVNS. The CDR3 contains 13 residues. As DNA, the CDR3 is TGTGCCAGCAAATGGGGGCTCCAGCCTGAAGCTTTCTTT. This encodes CASKWGLQPEAFF.

This clone was seen only a few times. The rearrangement uses TRBV28 and TRBJ1-5; D not certain. CDR3 length: 13 residues. Germline CDR1 and CDR2: MDHEN and SYDVKM. V was shortened by 5 bases and J by 0 bases, with 5 bases between the two germline ends. Here the CDR3 reads CASSPYSNQPQHF. The CDR3 coding sequence is TGTGCCAGCAGTCCGTATAGCAATCAGCCCCAGCATTTT. The full variable domain, rest sourced from reference TRBV28 and TRBJ1-5, is DVKVTQSSRYLVKRTGEKVFLECVQDMDHENMFWYRQDPGLGLRLIYFSYDVKMKEKGDIPEGYSVSREKKERFSLILESASTNQTSMYLCASSPYSNQPQHFGDGTRLSIL.

The rearrangement uses TRBV7-6 and TRBJ1-1, with 8 bases identical to TRBD1. CDR1 and CDR2 (germline): SGHVS, FNYEAQ. The CDR3 covers 15 residues. V shed 5 bases, J shed 1 base, and the junction held 6 bases outside the gene matches. The CDR3 loop is CASSASGTGNTEAFF. The CDR3, as DNA: TGTGCCAGCAGCGCCTCCGGGACAGGGAACACTGAAGCTTTCTTT. The variable domain in full, completed from reference TRBV7-6 and TRBJ1-1, reads GAGVSQSPRYKVTKRGQDVALRCDPISGHVSLYWYRQALGQGPEFLTYFNYEAQQDKSGLPNDRFSAERPEGSISTLTIQRTEQRDSAMYRCASSASGTGNTEAFFGQGTRLTVV.

The rearrangement joins TRBV2 to TRBJ1-2; 8 bases align to TRBD1. Unmatched junction bases numbered 10, after V lost 9 bases and J lost 7 bases. Germline values: CDR1 SNHLY, CDR2 FYNNEI. The CDR3 spans 13 residues. The CDR3 region has the DNA TGTGCCAGACGGACAGGGTTTTTCGGTGGCTACACCTTC. Translating gives CARRTGFFGGYTF.

The chain has TRBV7-3 and TRBJ2-2; 14 nucleotides align to TRBD2. The CDR3 totals 15 residues. J gave up 9 bases and V 5 bases, and 5 bases lay outside the gene matches. From germline, CDR1 is SGHTA and CDR2 FQGTGA. The CDR3 here is CASSAGLAGARELFF. In DNA, the CDR3 is TGTGCCAGCAGCGCGGGACTAGCGGGGGCTAGGGAGCTGTTTTTT.

The V and J genes are TRBV6-1 and TRBJ2-7, with 10 bases fitting TRBD1. The CDR3 is 14 residues long. Germline CDR1 is MNHNS and CDR2 is SASEGT. V was pared by 6 bases and J by 1 base, with 3 bases of the junction left unmatched. The CDR3 DNA is TGTGCCAGCAGGTGGGACAGGGGATCCTACGAGCAGTACGTC. Translation gives CASRWDRGSYEQYV.

The chain combines TRBV5-1 with TRBJ1-1; D is undetermined. Germline V gene lookup returns CDR1 SGHRS and CDR2 YFSETQ. Deletions cut 4 bases from V and 4 bases from J, with 11 bases between. This CDR3 comprises 13 residues. CDR3 nucleotides: TGCGCCAGCAGCCGGGAGAGCTTCACTGAAGCTTTCTTT. Protein product: CASSRESFTEAFF.

The gene calls are TRBV11-2 and TRBJ2-1; 8 nucleotides line up with TRBD2. Germline trimming cut 1 base from V and 6 bases from J; bases unmatched to any gene: 2. The CDR3 consists of 14 residues. The germline V gene has CDR1 SGHAT and CDR2 FQNNGV. CDR3 in amino acids: CASSLGGGPNEQFF. The DNA of the CDR3 is TGTGCCAGCAGCTTAGGCGGGGGGCCCAATGAGCAGTTCTTC.

The chain carries TRBV5-6 and TRBJ1-2; 7 bases are shared with TRBD1. V was pared by 1 base and J by 5 bases, with 8 bases of the junction left unmatched. The CDR3 runs to 15 residues. The V gene's germline CDR1 is SGHDT and CDR2 YYEEEE. CDR3 bases: TGTGCCAGCAGCTTGCCCTACTCAGGGGGTTATGGCTACACCTTC. Encoded protein: CASSLPYSGGYGYTF.

This chain links TRBV7-2 with TRBJ1-1, with D perhaps TRBD1 (5 bases). Trimming left V 6 bases short and J 0 bases short, with 17 bases between. Germline V gene lookup returns CDR1 SGHTA and CDR2 FQGNSA. CDR3 length equals 16 residues. The CDR3 reads CASSQDTKGMNTEAFF. CDR3 DNA: TGTGCCAGCAGTCAAGACACGAAGGGGATGAACACTGAAGCTTTCTTT.

The genes are TRBV6-5 and TRBJ2-1; D may be TRBD2 (6 bases). The V end was cut by 3 bases, the J end by 7 bases, with 13 bases between. Germline CDR1 reads MNHEY; CDR2 reads SVGAGI. CDR3 size: 14 residues. The CDR3 nucleotides read TGTGCCAGCAGTTATCGGCTAGCGACGAATGAGCAGTTCTTC. Its protein product is CASSYRLATNEQFF.

The CDR3 DNA reads TGTGCCTGGAGGGGGGCCCTTTTCTATGGCTACACCTTC. Translation gives CAWRGALFYGYTF. The chain combines TRBV30 with TRBJ1-2; D is possibly TRBD1 (6 bases). Germline CDR1 GTSNPN, CDR2 SVGIG (reference sequence). V was shortened by 3 bases and J by 4 bases, with 12 bases between the two germline ends. This CDR3 is built from 13 residues.

The CDR3 region is CASRMVGGDPTYGYTF. Written as DNA, the CDR3 is TGTGCCAGCAGGATGGTGGGGGGGGACCCCACCTATGGCTACACCTTC. The J gene is TRBJ1-2, the V gene TRBV6-4, with D possibly being TRBD1 (5 bases). V was clipped by 6 bases and J by 4 bases, with 21 bases between them. Germline CDR1 is MRHNA and CDR2 is SNTAGT. The CDR3 has 16 amino acids.

This clone was found a few times. This rearrangement joins TRBV7-2 to TRBJ1-5, with D possibly matching TRBD1 (6 bases). The CDR3 runs 15 residues. Trimming pared 4 bases from V and 2 bases from J, leaving 12 bases between. Germline values: CDR1 SGHTA, CDR2 FQGNSA. CDR3 DNA sequence: TGTGCCAGCAGCTCCTCAGGGGCGGGCAATCAGCCCCAGCATTTT. Translated, it gives CASSSSGAGNQPQHF.

V usage is TRBV5-1 and J usage is TRBJ2-1; TRBD2 aligns across 11 bases. The length of the CDR3 is 15 residues. With V trimmed by 3 bases and J by 8 bases, 7 bases remained unmatched. Germline assignment: CDR1 SGHRS and CDR2 YFSETQ. CDR3 sequence: CASSSTSGVGHEQFF. Here the CDR3 DNA reads TGCGCCAGCAGCTCGACTAGCGGGGTCGGGCATGAGCAGTTCTTC.

V gene TRBV2 combines with J gene TRBJ2-2; 8 bases fit TRBD1. Looked up from germline, CDR1 is SNHLY and CDR2 is FYNNEI. V was clipped by 8 bases and J by 4 bases; unmatched bases: 3. The CDR3 length is 13 residues. This CDR3 reads CASLGQATGELFF. CDR3 sequence (DNA): TGTGCCAGCTTGGGACAGGCCACCGGGGAGCTGTTTTTT.

The chain uses TRBV5-6 and TRBJ1-2; perhaps TRBD1 as D (5 bases). The CDR3 totals 15 residues. The V end lost 0 bases, the J end lost 4 bases, and 13 bases lay between the germline ends. CDR1 and CDR2 from the germline V gene are SGHDT and YYEEEE. CDR3 bases: TGTGCCAGCAGCTTGGAGGAGGGGTTCGGCTATGGCTACACCTTC. Translated: CASSLEEGFGYGYTF.

This clone appeared once. The junction departs from the called germline gene at one end, perhaps through a read error. The chain couples TRBV7-2 to TRBJ2-1, with 10 bases aligning to TRBD1. CDR1 is SGHTA, CDR2 FQGNSA, per germline. The CDR3 consists of 16 residues. The CDR3 spells CASSTSPGQGYIEQFF. The CDR3 DNA reads TGTGCCAGCAGCACATCACCGGGACAGGGGTACATTGAGCAGTTCTTC.

The V call is TRBV5-1, the J call TRBJ1-1; a weak D match, TRBD1 (6 bases). This CDR3 is built from 14 residues. The V gene's germline CDR1 is SGHRS and CDR2 YFSETQ. Between the trimmed V and J ends, which lost 0 bases and 3 bases, there was a span of 9 bases. CDR3 in amino acids: CASSLEQGDTEAFF. As DNA, the CDR3 is TGCGCCAGCAGCTTGGAACAGGGCGACACTGAAGCTTTCTTT.

V and J are TRBV7-9 and TRBJ2-1; TRBD2 matches at 8 bases. The germline V gene has CDR1 SEHNR and CDR2 FQNEAQ (reference sequence). This CDR3 has 17 residues. Losses at the gene ends were 5 bases for V and 2 bases for J; bases not matched to a gene: 11. The CDR3, as DNA: TGTGCCAGCAGCCCACGAGTGGGACTAGTGGCCTACAATGAGCAGTTCTTC. Translation gives CASSPRVGLVAYNEQFF.

The chain is built from TRBV2 and TRBJ1-1, with a weak D call TRBD1 (5 bases). The CDR3 is 14 residues long. Trimming shortened V by 7 bases and J by 5 bases, and 17 bases separated the two germline ends. The germline V gene has CDR1 SNHLY and CDR2 FYNNEI. CDR3 nucleotides: TGTGCCAGCACCGATTGGGGGGGAAGAACTGAAGCTTTCTTT. Translation gives CASTDWGGRTEAFF.

This clone showed up just once. The chain employs TRBV28 and TRBJ2-7; perhaps TRBD2 as D (6 bases). Germline V gene sequence: CDR1 MDHEN, CDR2 SYDVKM. This CDR3 contains 15 residues. V lost 6 bases, J lost 7 bases, and 22 bases lay in between. CDR3 nucleotide sequence: TGTGCCAGCAGCTCCCCGACGGCCGGCGGAGGGGAGCAGTACGTC. Its protein is CASSSPTAGGGEQYV.

J is TRBJ2-3 and V is TRBV29-1, with 14 bases fitting TRBD2. CDR3 size: 15 residues. V lost 6 bases, J lost 2 bases, and 4 bases stayed unmatched. Germline-derived CDR1 and CDR2 are SQVTM and ANQGSEA. The chain's CDR3 is CSVGLAGETTDTQYF. The DNA of the CDR3 is TGCAGCGTGGGACTAGCGGGGGAGACCACAGATACGCAGTATTTT.

The rearrangement uses TRBV28 and TRBJ1-6; the D is unclear. V lost 4 bases to trimming and J lost 10 bases, with 14 bases between them. Germline lookup yields CDR1 MDHEN and CDR2 SYDVKM. The CDR3 consists of 14 residues. The CDR3 here is CASSSPSPRSPLHF. The CDR3 nucleotides read TGTGCCAGCAGTTCTCCTTCCCCTAGGTCACCCCTCCACTTT.